The clone carrying this TCR beta chain is judged medium-sized. This sample is part of a study of T and B cells in COVID-19 patients. Study-wide background: At median age approximately 36 years, recovered patients were younger than active-infection patients at less than 70.

Multiplex PCR with BIOMED2 TRB-A/B primer pools amplified TRB rearrangements. TCRdb ran MiXCR on the multiplex PCR reads and lists one entry per CDR3 protein. The sample gives approximately 11,000 distinct CDR3 sequences, 33% of which show up once; around 17% is in the top ten. Each TRB amplification used about 230-550 ng of genomic DNA from blood. The TCR was taken from a human donor with active COVID-19. The sample was blood.

This chain's CDR3 is CASTDRVGNTIYF. CDR3 DNA: TGTGCCAGTACGGACAGGGTTGGAAACACCATATATTTT. The chain has TRBV27 and TRBJ1-3; TRBD1 agrees at 8 bases. The CDR3 has 13 residues. Germline values: CDR1 MNHEY, CDR2 SMNVEV (reference sequence). Trimming cost V 9 bases and J 3 bases; bases outside gene matches: 4.